This passage covers 15 T cell receptor beta chains from one sample sequenced in a study of coeliac disease. TCRdb keeps only in-frame clones here, not all; method: immunoSEQ multiplex PCR. The table lists roughly 8,000 clones, around three fifths of them singletons. The sequencing input was intraepithelial lymphocytes from the gut. The receptors were gathered from a woman aged 55-69 years with celiac disease.

V is TRBV6-1 and J is TRBJ2-5; 7 nucleotides agree with TRBD1. Germline V CDR1 and CDR2: MNHNS, SASEGT. CDR3 length: 15 amino acids. J lost 5 bases, V lost 1 base, and 7 bases had no gene match. CDR3 protein: CASSEVTGVGETQYF. The DNA for the CDR3 is TGTGCCAGCAGTGAAGTCACAGGGGTTGGGGAGACCCAGTACTTC.

This clone was recorded only once. The chain combines TRBV28 with TRBJ1-2; 7 bases map to TRBD1. The V segment lost 7 bases and the J segment 4 bases; nucleotides outside the gene matches: 12. The CDR3 sequence is 15 residues long. The germline CDR1 and CDR2 sequences are MDHEN and SYDVKM. CDR3 amino acids: CASIADRALGYGYTF. CDR3 sequence (DNA): TGTGCCAGCATCGCCGACAGGGCCCTAGGCTATGGCTACACCTTC.

The J gene is TRBJ1-4, the V gene TRBV4-3; 7 nucleotides agree with TRBD1. V shed 3 bases and J 5 bases; nucleotides not matched to a gene: 9. The germline V gene has CDR1 LGHNA and CDR2 YSLEER. The length of the CDR3 is 16 residues. The DNA for the CDR3 is TGCGCCAGCAGCCAGGGTCCCGGACAGGAGAATGAAAAACTGTTTTTT. It specifies CASSQGPGQENEKLFF.

The chain is built from TRBV27 and TRBJ2-1; 10 positions agree with TRBD2. Germline lookup yields CDR1 MNHEY and CDR2 SMNVEV (reference sequence). V lost 4 bases to trimming and J lost 0 bases; unmatched junction nucleotides: 6. There are 17 residues in the CDR3. CDR3 amino acids: CASSSGSGRGSYNEQFF. The CDR3 bases are TGTGCCAGCAGTTCGGGCAGCGGGAGGGGCTCCTACAATGAGCAGTTCTTC.

This clone was detected only a few times. The genes are TRBV28 and TRBJ1-5, with 7 positions matching TRBD1. CDR3 length: 17 amino acids. After removal of 5 bases from V and 10 bases from J, the junction contained 20 bases not matched to a gene. The germline CDR1 and CDR2 sequences are MDHEN and SYDVKM. Written as DNA, the CDR3 is TGTGCCAGCAGTCGGCCCCTACAGGGGTACGGCAGTTGTCCCCAGCATTTT. Translating gives CASSRPLQGYGSCPQHF.

V is TRBV30 and J is TRBJ1-5; TRBD1 aligns across 7 bases. V shed 4 bases, J shed 7 bases, and the junction held 7 bases outside the gene matches. Germline V CDR1 and CDR2: GTSNPN, SVGIG (reference sequence). CDR3 length equals 13 residues. This CDR3 is CAWTGGPGQPQHF. CDR3 nucleotides: TGTGCCTGGACAGGGGGGCCGGGACAGCCCCAGCATTTT.

The rearrangement uses TRBV5-6 and TRBJ1-4, with 8 nucleotides matching TRBD1. The CDR3 is 15 residues long. Germline values: CDR1 SGHDT, CDR2 YYEEEE. J gave up 8 bases and V 4 bases, and 10 bases lay outside the gene matches. The CDR3, as DNA: TGTGCCAGCAGCCTACCGACAGGGGTTGGCGAAAAACTGTTTTTT. Protein product: CASSLPTGVGEKLFF.

V usage is TRBV5-1 and J usage is TRBJ2-5; D is perhaps TRBD2 (5 bases). The CDR3 is 14 residues long. In germline, CDR1 is SGHRS, CDR2 YFSETQ. V was clipped by 0 bases and J by 3 bases, with 9 bases between them. The CDR3 DNA reads TGCGCCAGCAGCTTGGAGAGGGCAGAAGAGACCCAGTACTTC. The encoded protein is CASSLERAEETQYF.

The chain is built from TRBV18 and TRBJ1-5, with 9 bases lining up with TRBD1. This CDR3 contains 15 residues. Unmatched junction bases numbered 4, after V lost 3 bases and J lost 4 bases. The germline CDR1 and CDR2 sequences are KGHSH and LQKENI. CDR3 amino acids: CASSPPGQGNQPQHF. The CDR3 DNA reads as TGTGCCAGCTCACCTCCGGGACAGGGTAATCAGCCCCAGCATTTT.

V usage is TRBV29-1 and J usage is TRBJ2-5, with 8 nucleotides matching TRBD1. V trimming: 8 bases; J trimming: 2 bases; junction bases outside the gene matches: 13. This CDR3 is built from 15 residues. Per germline, CDR1 SQVTM and CDR2 ANQGSEA. The CDR3 spells CSRGPGTGFQETQYF. CDR3 nucleotides: TGCAGCAGGGGCCCCGGGACAGGTTTTCAAGAGACCCAGTACTTC. Together with reference TRBV29-1 and TRBJ2-5, the CDR3 gives the full variable domain: SAVISQKPSRDICQRGTSLTIQCQVDSQVTMMFWYRQQPGQSLTLIATANQGSEATYESGFVIDKFPISRPNLTFSTLTVSNMSPEDSSIYLCSRGPGTGFQETQYFGPGTRLLVL.

This clone came up a few times. The chain carries TRBV6-6 and TRBJ1-2; a weak D match, TRBD1 (5 bases). The V gene's germline CDR1 is MNHNY and CDR2 SVGAGI (reference sequence). The V and J ends lost 8 bases and 4 bases respectively, with 17 bases between them. The CDR3 totals 14 residues. CDR3 sequence: CASGAPIDSYGYTF. The CDR3 region has the DNA TGTGCCAGCGGAGCGCCTATCGACAGCTATGGCTACACCTTC.

This chain joins TRBV2 and TRBJ1-2; the D is unclear. The CDR3 is 12 residues long. V lost 6 bases and J 6 bases, leaving 11 bases between the germline ends. Germline V gives CDR1 SNHLY, CDR2 FYNNEI. The CDR3 bases are TGTGCCAGCAGGGCGGAAAGCGATGGCTACACCTTC. It is translated as CASRAESDGYTF. Drawing the rest from reference TRBV2 and TRBJ1-2, the complete variable domain is EPEVTQTPSHQVTQMGQEVILRCVPISNHLYFYWYRQILGQKVEFLVSFYNNEISEKSEIFDDQFSVERPDGSNFTLKIRSTKLEDSAMYFCASRAESDGYTFGSGTRLTVV.

The V and J genes are TRBV7-2 and TRBJ2-1, with D possibly TRBD2 on 6 matching bases. Per germline, CDR1 SGHTA and CDR2 FQGNSA. The CDR3 has 12 amino acids. Trimming removed 2 bases from V and 13 bases from J, with 12 bases in between. CDR3 protein: CASSLNKLAQFF. The CDR3 region has the DNA TGTGCCAGCAGCTTAAATAAACTAGCTCAGTTCTTC.

The sample holds a few counts of this clone. The rearrangement uses TRBV15 and TRBJ2-7, with D perhaps TRBD2 (5 bases). The CDR3 runs 13 residues. From germline, CDR1 is LNHNV and CDR2 YYDKDF (reference sequence). V was shortened by 1 base and J by 7 bases, with 11 bases between the two germline ends. The CDR3 nucleotides read TGTGCCACCAGCAGAGGGGTCCCGGGGGAGCAGTACTTC. Its translation is CATSRGVPGEQYF.

This rearrangement joins TRBV29-1 to TRBJ2-1; no firm D call. The CDR3 length is 10 residues. The V and J ends lost 3 bases and 9 bases respectively, with 6 bases between them. Germline CDR1 SQVTM, CDR2 ANQGSEA. The CDR3 spells CSVDPGEQFF. The CDR3 nucleotides read TGCAGCGTTGACCCCGGTGAGCAGTTCTTC.